This T cell receptor (beta chain) was identified in a study of PD-L1 blockade in urothelial cancer. Study information: Between 0 and 3 chemotherapy regimens preceded treatment for each patient.

Trimming cost V 0 bases and J 3 bases; bases outside gene matches: 4. The CDR3 runs to 15 residues. From germline, CDR1 is MNHNY and CDR2 SVGAGI (reference sequence). Every PCR received spiked-in synthetic TCR analog templates. The method was immunoSEQ multiplex PCR; TCRdb's version includes in-frame clones alone and lacks a portion of them. The sample yields approximately 34,000 clones, approximately 82% seen once. Diagnoses among patients were locally advanced or metastatic urothelial carcinoma. The genes are TRBV6-6 and TRBJ2-7; TRBD2 agrees at 8 bases. The sequencing used PBMCs, collected around atezolizumab (anti-PD-L1) treatment. This TCR came from a man in his 60s with urothelial cancer. CDR3 loop: CASSYSPGGGYEQYF. The CDR3 DNA reads TGTGCCAGCAGTTACTCGCCGGGGGGGGGCTACGAGCAGTACTTC.